This T cell receptor beta chain was observed in a study of T cells in Graves' hyperthyroidism and ophthalmopathy. Study at large: At initial diagnosis, before any treatment had begun, peripheral blood was obtained. The study, taken as a whole, reports: Most thyroid clonotypes expanded above 0.001 appeared in blood too. Ophthalmopathy stood apart from stable hyperthyroidism in a 13 V-J model.

On this clonotype itself: What it binds is not known.

Duration under 3 months, a NOSPECS grade of at least 4, and a Clinical Activity Score of at least 3 characterized the ophthalmopathy patients. RNA transcripts gave rise to amplified TCR beta CDR3 regions. HTBI primers were the set used in a first-round RT-PCR of the TCR CDR3. From the multiplex PCR reads, TCRdb called clonotypes with MiXCR, one entry per CDR3 protein. The table shows about 410,000 distinct CDR3 sequences, with over 12% occurring only once. The germline CDR1 and CDR2 sequences are SGHRS and YFSETQ. Deletions cut 4 bases from V and 2 bases from J, with 13 bases between. This CDR3 contains 14 residues.

Sequenced material: blood. This clonotype originated in a man aged 18 to 30 with Graves' ophthalmopathy. The chain joins TRBV5-1 to TRBJ2-7, with D possibly being TRBD2 (5 bases). The CDR3 nucleotides are TGCGCCAGCAGCAGGAGCGGAGCGACCTACGAGCAGTACTTC. This codes for CASSRSGATYEQYF.